These T cell receptor beta chains were read from a single sample in a study of blood T cell repertoires in COVID-19. Profiled with immunoSEQ multiplex PCR; TCRdb holds only in-frame clones, not every one. The table has approximately 210,000 clones, about nine tenths seen once; the top ten hold about 2%. The sequenced sample consisted of peripheral blood. The receptors come from a young man who had recovered from COVID-19. Both conserved end residues are part of each CDR3. A D gene is named only where the DNA matches it firmly.

j_call v_call d_call cdr3_aa
TRBJ2-3 TRBV5-1 - CASSLAGREDTQYF
TRBJ1-1 TRBV25-1 TRBD1 CASTSGTGGSTEAFF
TRBJ1-2 TRBV30 TRBD1 CAWAGNRGGYGYTF
TRBJ2-5 TRBV3-1/TRBV3-2 - CASSQALWRGQKQETQYF
TRBJ1-5 TRBV7-9 - CASGGNQPQHF
TRBJ2-2 TRBV2 - CASRAGTLNTGELFF
TRBJ2-5 TRBV5-1 TRBD1 CASSLGPDRVVETQYF
TRBJ1-2 TRBV30 TRBD1 CAWSDRGRGNYGYTF
TRBJ1-2 TRBV5-4 TRBD1 CASSSTGGAGYTF
TRBJ1-4 TRBV30 - CAWSRGYEKLFF
TRBJ1-2 TRBV2 TRBD1 CASSEIRGLGGYTF
TRBJ2-7 TRBV7-6 TRBD2 CASSSLRGGREQYF
TRBJ1-1 TRBV7-2 TRBD1 CASSLVTGGGEAFF
TRBJ2-3 TRBV24-1 TRBD1 CATSDSGQRIPDTQYF
TRBJ1-2 TRBV15 - CATSRTNRASYTF
TRBJ1-1 TRBV9 TRBD1 CASSAGQLNTEAFF
TRBJ2-2 TRBV12-3/TRBV12-4 - CASSLGQTGELFF
TRBJ1-4 TRBV6-5 TRBD1 CASSSPTTGANEKLFF
TRBJ1-6 TRBV10-2 TRBD1 CASRVDRGPSPLHF
TRBJ1-4 TRBV7-9 - CASSPTATNEKLFF
TRBJ2-7 TRBV7-9 TRBD1 CASTTGVTYEQYF
TRBJ1-1 TRBV4-2 TRBD1 CASSPDRQGATEAFF
TRBJ2-3 TRBV5-4 TRBD2 CASSHSGLAGGPGTDTQYF
TRBJ2-5 TRBV19 - CASSKERETQYF
TRBJ1-2 TRBV30 - CAWSVGAGYGYTF
TRBJ1-2 TRBV6-5 TRBD1 CAGRDSVYGYTF
TRBJ2-2 TRBV2 TRBD2 CASRDRTSGGTGELFF
TRBJ2-3 TRBV3-1/TRBV3-2 - CASSQGPRIPPPIF
TRBJ2-4 TRBV6-1 - CASSETQIAKNIQYF
TRBJ1-5 TRBV6-2/TRBV6-3 TRBD1 CASSYSTGGLLLPQHF